The 27 T cell receptor beta chains below were found in one sample sequenced in a study of blood T cell repertoires in COVID-19. Produced via immunoSEQ multiplex PCR; TCRdb's table is partial and in-frame only. The top ten hold just under 3% of the sample, which has around 140,000 clones, roughly 79% seen once. The material sequenced was PBMCs or T cells enriched from blood (not recorded which). The receptor source for this set is a woman aged 45-65 years who had recovered from COVID-19.

CDR3 amino acids: CASSLQDHYEQYF. DNA of the CDR3: TGTGCCAGCAGCTTACAGGACCACTACGAGCAGTACTTC. The chain couples TRBV6-5 to TRBJ2-7, with D possibly TRBD1 on 5 matching bases. The length of the CDR3 is 13 residues. V lost 6 bases, J lost 3 bases, and 12 bases lay in between. In germline, CDR1 is MNHEY, CDR2 SVGAGI.

V is TRBV10-3 and J is TRBJ2-5; 8 positions agree with TRBD2. Trimming cost V 10 bases and J 4 bases; bases outside gene matches: 8. Germline values: CDR1 ENHRY, CDR2 SYGVKD. The length of the CDR3 is 13 residues. The CDR3 is CATAAGAGETQYF. CDR3 DNA: TGTGCCACCGCAGCGGGGGCGGGAGAGACCCAGTACTTC.

Concerning this clone itself: The identical CDR3 is also encoded by other nucleotide sequences in the sample. The gene calls are TRBV9 and TRBJ2-2, with D maybe TRBD2 (6 bases). Looked up from germline, CDR1 is SGDLS and CDR2 is YYNGEE. The V end was cut by 4 bases, the J end by 0 bases, with 10 bases between. The CDR3 sequence is 15 residues long. The DNA for the CDR3 is TGTGCCAGCAGCTCGGGGACTTCGAACACCGGGGAGCTGTTTTTT. It codes for CASSSGTSNTGELFF.

The V call is TRBV19, the J call TRBJ1-3; D call uncertain. The V gene's germline CDR1 is LNHDA and CDR2 SQIVND (reference sequence). The V end lost 3 bases, the J end lost 3 bases, and 12 bases lay between the germline ends. CDR3 length: 15 residues. The CDR3 spells CASSIDLGLGNTIYF. The CDR3 DNA reads TGTGCCAGTAGTATTGATCTAGGCCTTGGAAACACCATATATTTT.

The CDR3 region is CASSLLAGKRETQYF. Written as DNA, the CDR3 is TGTGCCAGCAGTTTACTAGCGGGAAAAAGGGAGACCCAGTACTTC. The V call is TRBV28, the J call TRBJ2-5, with 9 bases that match TRBD2. With V trimmed by 2 bases and J by 5 bases, 6 bases remained unmatched. The CDR3 runs to 15 residues. Germline V gene data show CDR1 as MDHEN and CDR2 as SYDVKM.

This rearrangement joins TRBV24-1 to TRBJ1-1; no definite D call. The CDR3 is 13 residues long. V shed 4 bases and J shed 1 base, with 6 bases lying between them. Germline-derived CDR1 and CDR2 are KGHDR and SFDVKD. The CDR3 loop is CATSDRWNTEAFF. The CDR3 DNA is TGTGCCACCAGTGACCGGTGGAACACTGAAGCTTTCTTT.

The V call is TRBV5-6, the J call TRBJ1-1, with a possible D match to TRBD1 (5 bases). This CDR3 spans 16 amino acids. Looked up from germline, CDR1 is SGHDT and CDR2 is YYEEEE. V dropped 0 bases and J dropped 5 bases, with 17 bases sitting between them. The CDR3 loop is CASSLEFQGIRTEAFF. The CDR3 bases are TGTGCCAGCAGCTTGGAGTTCCAGGGAATCAGGACTGAAGCTTTCTTT.

The chain is built from TRBV5-6 and TRBJ1-6; tentative D call: TRBD1 (5 bases). Per the germline V gene, CDR1 is SGHDT and CDR2 is YYEEEE. Trimming stripped 0 bases from V and 6 bases from J, with 7 bases between. This CDR3 region has 14 residues. Here the CDR3 DNA reads TGTGCCAGCAGCTTGGTCAGGGCTAATTCACCCCTCCACTTT. Translation gives CASSLVRANSPLHF.

The chain links TRBV12-3 or TRBV12-4 to TRBJ1-3; D remains ambiguous. Trimming shortened V by 5 bases and J by 4 bases, and 9 bases separated the two germline ends. The CDR3 is 13 residues long. The CDR3 region is CASSRGSGNTIYF. The CDR3 coding sequence is TGTGCCAGCAGTCGGGGATCGGGAAACACCATATATTTT.

V gene TRBV7-8 combines with J gene TRBJ2-2; 7 bases align to TRBD1. This CDR3 is built from 17 residues. CDR1 SGHVS and CDR2 FQNEAQ come from the germline V gene. J was trimmed by 4 bases and V by 1 base; bases with no gene match: 9. CDR3 in amino acids: CASSLVTGYEFTGELFF. DNA for the CDR3: TGTGCCAGCAGCTTAGTGACAGGGTACGAGTTCACCGGGGAGCTGTTTTTT. The variable domain in full, with the rest retrieved from reference TRBV7-8 and TRBJ2-2, is GAGVSQSPRYKVAKRGQDVALRCDPISGHVSLFWYQQALGQGPEFLTYFQNEAQLDKSGLPSDRFFAERPEGSVSTLKIQRTQQEDSAVYLCASSLVTGYEFTGELFFGEGSRLTVL.

The chain has TRBV5-1 and TRBJ2-7; 9 bases match TRBD1. Per the germline V gene, CDR1 is SGHRS and CDR2 is YFSETQ. The CDR3 length is 15 residues. With 4 bases clipped from V and 3 bases from J, the junction kept 8 bases outside the gene matches. For the CDR3, the DNA is TGCGCCAGCAGCGTGCCGGGACAGGGAGGCTACGAGCAGTACTTC. Its translation is CASSVPGQGGYEQYF.

This clone was seen just once. The same CDR3 arises from other DNA sequences in this sample as well. J is TRBJ2-7 and V is TRBV9; 9 bases fit TRBD1. The CDR3 is 15 amino acids. J lost 0 bases, V lost 2 bases, and 3 bases had no gene match. Germline-derived CDR1 and CDR2 are SGDLS and YYNGEE. This CDR3 reads CASSVGTGSSYEQYF. The CDR3 DNA follows: TGTGCCAGCAGCGTTGGGACAGGGAGCTCCTACGAGCAGTACTTC.

This chain connects TRBV11-3 to TRBJ2-5; D is unclear. Trimming shortened V by 0 bases and J by 0 bases, and 5 bases separated the two germline ends. The germline V gene encodes CDR1 SGHNT and CDR2 YENEEA. This CDR3 is 14 amino acids long. The CDR3 DNA sequence: TGTGCCAGCAGCTTAGAGGCCAACCAAGAGACCCAGTACTTC. This sequence encodes CASSLEANQETQYF. Supplemented by reference TRBV11-3 and TRBJ2-5, the full variable domain reads EAGVVQSPRYKIIEKKQPVAFWCNPISGHNTLYWYLQNLGQGPELLIRYENEEAVDDSQLPKDRFSAERLKGVDSTLKIQPAELGDSAVYLCASSLEANQETQYFGPGTRLLVL.

The chain has TRBV30 and TRBJ2-3, with 7 bases fitting TRBD1. Germline loops: CDR1 GTSNPN, CDR2 SVGIG (reference sequence). V lost 0 bases, J lost 0 bases, and 3 bases stayed unmatched. The CDR3 consists of 15 residues. The chain's CDR3 is CAWSVETGSTDTQYF. DNA for the CDR3: TGTGCCTGGAGTGTCGAGACAGGGAGCACAGATACGCAGTATTTT. Variable domain in full (rest from reference TRBV30 and TRBJ2-3): SQTIHQWPATLVQPVGSPLSLECTVEGTSNPNLYWYRQAAGRGLQLLFYSVGIGQISSEVPQNLSASRPQDRQFILSSKKLLLSDSGFYLCAWSVETGSTDTQYFGPGTRLTVL.

This chain joins TRBV30 and TRBJ1-2, with 7 nucleotides matching TRBD1. V was clipped by 2 bases and J by 8 bases; unmatched bases: 5. CDR1 GTSNPN and CDR2 SVGIG come from the germline V gene (reference sequence). The CDR3 covers 12 residues. Here the CDR3 DNA reads TGTGCCTGGAGTAGGACAGGAGGGGGCTACACCTTC. Translation gives CAWSRTGGGYTF.

The CDR3 reads CASTRKGVYGTEAFF. Here the CDR3 DNA reads TGTGCCAGTACCCGAAAAGGGGTCTATGGCACTGAAGCTTTCTTT. The chain couples TRBV19 to TRBJ1-1, with D possibly TRBD1 on 5 matching bases. Trimming removed 7 bases from V and 4 bases from J, with 19 bases in between. The CDR3 totals 15 residues. Germline CDR1 LNHDA, CDR2 SQIVND (reference sequence). The entire variable domain, with the rest obtained from reference TRBV19 and TRBJ1-1, is as follows: DGGITQSPKYLFRKEGQNVTLSCEQNLNHDAMYWYRQDPGQGLRLIYYSQIVNDFQKGDIAEGYSVSREKKESFPLTVTSAQKNPTAFYLCASTRKGVYGTEAFFGQGTRLTVV.

A few counts support this clone. J is TRBJ2-5 and V is TRBV30, with TRBD1 identical over 7 bases. CDR3 size: 13 residues. In germline, CDR1 is GTSNPN, CDR2 SVGIG (reference sequence). The J segment lost 1 base and the V segment lost 8 bases, leaving 7 bases of the junction unmatched. The CDR3 DNA is TGTGCCCAAACCCGGACAGGCCAAGAGACCCAGTACTTC. It yields the protein CAQTRTGQETQYF.

The CDR3 is CASSSRGLAGGENEQFF. CDR3 in DNA: TGTGCCAGCAGCAGCCGGGGTCTAGCGGGAGGGGAAAATGAGCAGTTCTTC. The genes are TRBV7-2 and TRBJ2-1; 12 bases fit TRBD2. This CDR3 spans 17 amino acids. Per germline, CDR1 SGHTA and CDR2 FQGNSA. V lost 5 bases to trimming and J lost 7 bases; unmatched junction nucleotides: 12.

Concerning this clone itself: The identical CDR3 is also encoded by other nucleotide sequences in the sample. The CDR3, as DNA: TGTGCCAGCAGCCCCGGACAGGGGACCTACGAGCAGTACTTC. It yields the protein CASSPGQGTYEQYF. The rearrangement uses TRBV7-3 and TRBJ2-7; 9 bases fit TRBD1. The germline V gene has CDR1 SGHTA and CDR2 FQGTGA. The CDR3 spans 14 residues. V shed 5 bases, J shed 2 bases, and the junction held 4 bases outside the gene matches.

On this clone itself: Other DNA sequences in this specimen translate into the identical CDR3. The chain is built from TRBV5-1 and TRBJ1-5, with D unclear. There are 15 residues in the CDR3. Germline assignment: CDR1 SGHRS and CDR2 YFSETQ. Trimming removed 0 bases at V and 1 base at J, with 8 bases between. The DNA of the CDR3 is TGCGCCAGCAGCTTGGCCGGAGGAAGCAATCAGCCCCAGCATTTT. It translates to CASSLAGGSNQPQHF.

The gene calls are TRBV5-5 and TRBJ1-6; D is undetermined. The CDR3 covers 18 residues. Trimming left V 0 bases short and J 0 bases short, with 13 bases between. Germline loops: CDR1 SGHKS, CDR2 YYEKEE (reference sequence). The CDR3 bases are TGTGCCAGCAGCTTGGAGGTCCGATCTAGCTCCTATAATTCACCCCTCCACTTT. Translated, it gives CASSLEVRSSSYNSPLHF.

The V call is TRBV2, the J call TRBJ1-4, with TRBD1 matching 10 bases. J lost 4 bases, V lost 3 bases, and 5 bases had no gene match. Germline V lookup: CDR1 SNHLY, CDR2 FYNNEI. This CDR3 spans 16 amino acids. The CDR3 DNA sequence: TGTGCCAGCAGTGAGGGGACAGGGGCCTTTAATGAAAAACTGTTTTTT. Residues: CASSEGTGAFNEKLFF.

The chain is built from TRBV6-1 and TRBJ1-2, with a possible D match to TRBD1 (5 bases). V was shortened by 1 base and J by 8 bases, with 14 bases between the two germline ends. The germline CDR1 and CDR2 sequences are MNHNS and SASEGT. The CDR3 spans 14 residues. As DNA, the CDR3 is TGTGCCAGCAGTGAAGTCCGGGGGGGGAGCGGCTACACCTTC. Protein sequence: CASSEVRGGSGYTF.

The chain carries TRBV7-8 and TRBJ2-5, with a tentative D call TRBD1 (5 bases). The V and J ends lost 2 bases and 4 bases respectively, with 8 bases between them. The CDR3 is 13 residues long. Germline assignment: CDR1 SGHVS and CDR2 FQNEAQ. DNA for the CDR3: TGTGCCAGCAGCTTATTAGGGGTAGAGACCCAGTACTTC. It encodes CASSLLGVETQYF.

This sequence joins TRBV6-5 and TRBJ1-4; D may be TRBD1 (6 bases). Per germline, CDR1 MNHEY and CDR2 SVGAGI. Trimming pared 2 bases from V and 5 bases from J, leaving 9 bases between. This CDR3 is built from 14 residues. CDR3: CASSYRTANEKLFF. The CDR3 DNA reads as TGTGCCAGCAGTTACCGGACAGCAAATGAAAAACTGTTTTTT.

This chain links TRBV2 with TRBJ1-1, with 8 positions matching TRBD1. J was trimmed by 4 bases and V by 4 bases; bases with no gene match: 2. This CDR3 region has 13 residues. Germline V gene lookup returns CDR1 SNHLY and CDR2 FYNNEI. The CDR3 nucleotides read TGTGCCAGCAGTGGACAGGGGCGCACTGAAGCTTTCTTT. This translates into CASSGQGRTEAFF.

This clone was seen only once. The chain carries TRBV2 and TRBJ2-7, with 7 bases aligning to TRBD2. CDR3 length: 14 residues. The germline V gene has CDR1 SNHLY and CDR2 FYNNEI. V gave up 7 bases and J gave up 7 bases; unmatched junction bases: 13. The CDR3 loop is CASTRMGSGDEQYF. DNA for the CDR3: TGTGCCAGCACCCGTATGGGCAGCGGGGATGAGCAGTACTTC.